A selection of T cell receptor beta chains follows, all from one sample in a study of shared clonotypes between healthy human individuals. TCRdb's copy holds only in-frame clones and misses some; the assay was immunoSEQ multiplex PCR. The data contain around 1 million clones, more than 75% of them singletons. Sequencing input: memory CD4+ T cells sorted from blood. Source of these receptors: a man younger than 35 in good health. CDR3s include the opening cysteine and the closing phenylalanine or tryptophan. The D gene is left open where the match is weak. Rows give clone size only sometimes, using once, few, many, or a class for an expanded clone.

v_gene	j_gene	abundance	d_gene	CDR3nt	CDR3aa
TRBV27	TRBJ2-7	NA	NA	TGTGCCAGCAGTACCACAGTTTCCTACGAGCAGTACTTC	CASSTTVSYEQYF
TRBV10-2	TRBJ1-1	few	NA	TGCGCCAGCAGTGGACAGAGGAACACTGAAGCTTTCTTT	CASSGQRNTEAFF
TRBV19	TRBJ1-2	NA	NA	TGTGCCAGTAGTCCCGGGCTTGGGGGCTACACCTTC	CASSPGLGGYTF
TRBV19	TRBJ2-2	NA	TRBD1	TGTGCCAGTAGCAAGCTACCGGGACAGGGACGTGGAGGGGAGCTGTTTTTT	CASSKLPGQGRGGELFF
TRBV7-2	TRBJ1-2	NA	NA	TGTGCCAGCTATAATAGCCTCAAATCTGGGGACGGCTACACCTTC	CASYNSLKSGDGYTF
TRBV7-9	TRBJ2-5	NA	NA	TGTGCCAGCAGCGCCGGGCTCCAAGAGACCCAGTACTTC	CASSAGLQETQYF
TRBV2	TRBJ1-5	NA	NA	TGTGCCAGCACTAAAGACCCGTTCGGGGCCCAGCATTTT	CASTKDPFGAQHF
TRBV4-1	TRBJ1-1	few	NA	TGCGCCAGCAGCCAAATTGGGAGGAAGAACACTGAAGCTTTCTTT	CASSQIGRKNTEAFF
TRBV7-2	TRBJ1-2	many	NA	TGTGCCAGCAGCTTAGGGCCGATTAATTATGGCTACACCTTC	CASSLGPINYGYTF
TRBV9	TRBJ1-2	NA	NA	TGTGCCAGCAGCGTAGAGGGCGCCGGCTATGGCTACACCTTC	CASSVEGAGYGYTF
TRBV2	TRBJ2-5	NA	NA	TGTGCCAGCAGGGGGCTGCAAGAGACCCAGTACTTC	CASRGLQETQYF
TRBV6-1	TRBJ2-3	few	NA	TGTGCCAGCAGTGTGGACTTTACTAGCACAGATACGCAGTATTTT	CASSVDFTSTDTQYF
TRBV5-1	TRBJ1-1	NA	TRBD1	TGCGCCAGCAGCAGGACAGGGGACACTGAAGCTTTCTTT	CASSRTGDTEAFF
TRBV7-3	TRBJ2-1	NA	NA	TGTGCCAGCAGCTTAATCCGAGACAGTGAGCAGTTCTTC	CASSLIRDSEQFF
TRBV9	TRBJ2-3	NA	NA	TGTGCCAGCAGCGTAGGGGCTTACTCCCCCACAGATACGCAGTATTTT	CASSVGAYSPTDTQYF
TRBV5-1	TRBJ2-5	few	NA	TGCGCCAGCAGCTTGGACCAGACCCAGTACTTC	CASSLDQTQYF
TRBV18	TRBJ2-3	NA	NA	TGTGCCAGCTCATACACAGATACGCAGTATTTT	CASSYTDTQYF
TRBV11-1	TRBJ1-2	NA	TRBD1	TGTGCCAGCAGCCCGGGGACAGGGCCGTATGGCTACACCTTC	CASSPGTGPYGYTF
TRBV13	TRBJ2-3	NA	NA	TGTGCCAGCAGCTCGGTCGGGGGCGCAAATACGCAGTATTTT	CASSSVGGANTQYF
TRBV11-2	TRBJ2-5	NA	TRBD1	TGTGCCAGCAGCTTATCACGAGGACAGGAAGAGACCCAGTACTTC	CASSLSRGQEETQYF
TRBV6-4	TRBJ2-7	few	NA	TGTGCCAGCAGGGCCTACGAGCAGTACTTC	CASRAYEQYF
TRBV5-1	TRBJ2-3	NA	TRBD2	TGCGCCAGCAGCCCGAGCGGGAGTAGAACAGATACGCAGTATTTT	CASSPSGSRTDTQYF
TRBV28	TRBJ2-3	NA	NA	TGTGCCAGCACCCAAGGGGGTGAGGGCACAGATACGCAGTATTTT	CASTQGGEGTDTQYF
TRBV5-1	TRBJ2-5	NA	NA	TGCGCCAGCAGCTTGGATAGTTCCCAAGAGACCCAGTACTTC	CASSLDSSQETQYF
TRBV9	TRBJ1-2	few	NA	TGTGCCAGCGGAACTAACTATGGCTACACCTTC	CASGTNYGYTF
TRBV5-1	TRBJ2-5	NA	NA	TGCGCCAGCAGCGCCGACAGTGGTGAACAAGAGACCCAGTACTTC	CASSADSGEQETQYF
TRBV27	TRBJ1-1	NA	TRBD1	TGTGCCAGCAGTACACTCGCCCGGGACAGAGGTGAAGCTTTCTTT	CASSTLARDRGEAFF
TRBV2	TRBJ2-5	NA	NA	TGTGCCAGCAGTCGGAGCCAAGAGACCCAGTACTTC	CASSRSQETQYF
TRBV6-1	TRBJ2-3	once	TRBD1	TGTGCCACCGACAGGGTTGGAGATACGCAGTATTTT	CATDRVGDTQYF
TRBV5-4	TRBJ1-2	NA	NA	TGTGCCAGCAGCCCTGGGGACCGCACTAACTATGGCTACACCTTC	CASSPGDRTNYGYTF
TRBV2	TRBJ1-4	NA	NA	TGTGCCAGCACTCGGACAGTAGGTGAAAAACTGTTTTTT	CASTRTVGEKLFF
TRBV11-2	TRBJ1-2	NA	NA	TGTGCCAGCAGCTTAAGGGACCAGGGTGGCTACACCTTC	CASSLRDQGGYTF
TRBV6-6	TRBJ1-1	NA	TRBD1	TGTGCCAGCAGTTCATTGGGACAGGACACTGAAGCTTTCTTT	CASSSLGQDTEAFF
TRBV4-1	TRBJ2-1	NA	TRBD2	TGCGCCAGCAGCCAAAAACCGGGGGGGCGGAATGAGCAGTTCTTC	CASSQKPGGRNEQFF
TRBV27	TRBJ1-6	few	NA	TGTGCCAGCAGAAGTTATAATTCACCCCTCCACTTT	CASRSYNSPLHF
TRBV10-3	TRBJ2-1	NA	TRBD2	TGTGCCATCAGGGAGGGGACTAGCGGTTACAATGAGCAGTTCTTC	CAIREGTSGYNEQFF
TRBV18	TRBJ1-6	NA	NA	TGTGCCAGCTCACCACCGTCATCACGACTCAATTCACCCCTCCACTTT	CASSPPSSRLNSPLHF
TRBV7-8	TRBJ1-5	NA	NA	TGTGCCAGCAGCTCGGAGGACCCGGGTTATAGCAATCAGCCCCAGCATTTT	CASSSEDPGYSNQPQHF
TRBV15	TRBJ2-4	NA	TRBD2	TGTGCCACCAGTCTAGCGGGGGGCCGGAGCATTCAGTACTTC	CATSLAGGRSIQYF
TRBV5-3	TRBJ2-5	NA	TRBD2	TGTGCCAGAAGTTTTAGCGGGGCCGATGGGACCCAGTACTTC	CARSFSGADGTQYF
TRBV5-6	TRBJ1-5	NA	NA	TGTGCCAGCAGCTTAGGGGTTAAGAGCAATCAGCCCCAGCATTTT	CASSLGVKSNQPQHF
TRBV11-2	TRBJ2-1	NA	TRBD2	TGTGCCAGCAGCTACAGCGGACTAGCGGGCAATGAGCAGTTCTTC	CASSYSGLAGNEQFF
TRBV7-2	TRBJ2-3	NA	NA	TGTGCCAGCAGCTTCCCAGCAAGGGGGAGGAGAGGAGATACGCAGTATTTT	CASSFPARGRRGDTQYF
TRBV20-1	TRBJ2-7	few	NA	TGCAGTACATCCCCCCAGTACTTC	CSTSPQYF
TRBV30	TRBJ2-7	NA	TRBD1	TGTGCCTCCAAGGGGACAGGGTATTACGAGCAGTACTTC	CASKGTGYYEQYF
TRBV27	TRBJ1-6	NA	NA	TGTGCCAGCAGTTCCCAGGGTAACGGTAATTCACCCCTCCACTTT	CASSSQGNGNSPLHF
TRBV5-6	TRBJ1-3	NA	NA	TGTGCCAGCAGCGGCCGGGCCCTGGGAGACACCATATATTTT	CASSGRALGDTIYF
TRBV5-1	TRBJ1-6	NA	NA	TGCGCCAGCAGCTTGGCGCCAGGCAGTCCTAATTCACCCCTCCACTTT	CASSLAPGSPNSPLHF
TRBV28	TRBJ2-5	NA	NA	TGTGCCAGCAGTGGCCAGACTAGAAGGGAGACCCAGTACTTC	CASSGQTRRETQYF
TRBV10-3	TRBJ1-6	few	NA	TGTGCCTCCGAACAGGGCTTAGGGAGTTCACCCCTCCACTTT	CASEQGLGSSPLHF
TRBV7-8	TRBJ1-3	NA	NA	TGTGCCAGCAGCTTAGCGAGGCCAGACTCTGGAAACACCATATATTTT	CASSLARPDSGNTIYF
TRBV19	TRBJ2-6	NA	TRBD2	TGTGCCAGTTTGGGGGGGACTGGGGCCAACGTCCTGACTTTC	CASLGGTGANVLTF
TRBV7-8	TRBJ2-5	NA	TRBD2	TGTGCCAGCAGCTTAGGACTAGCTTGGGAGACCCAGTACTTC	CASSLGLAWETQYF
TRBV6-6	TRBJ1-2	NA	TRBD1	TGTGCCAGCTTTAATCCGGGACAGGGGATTTTTGGCTACACCTTC	CASFNPGQGIFGYTF
TRBV11-2	TRBJ1-3	once	NA	TGTGCCAGCAGCCACACGAATTCTAAAAGGGACACCATATATTTT	CASSHTNSKRDTIYF
TRBV5-6	TRBJ2-3	NA	TRBD1	TGTGCCAGCAGATCGGACAGGGGGCGCACAGATACGCAGTATTTT	CASRSDRGRTDTQYF
TRBV2	TRBJ2-7	NA	TRBD2	TGTGCCAGCAGTTGGCTAGCGGGAGTCTACGAGCAGTACTTC	CASSWLAGVYEQYF